The clone carrying this T cell receptor beta chain was seen a few times. Each TCR cDNA library carried sample-specific barcodes on both ends. Original handling: Each donor had about 95,000 to nearly 550,000 clonotypes. In TCRdb, the 5' RACE reads were re-called with MiXCR into one record per CDR3 protein. The V and J calls come from TCRdb's annotation, not from the publication. The sample has roughly 380,000 distinct CDR3 sequences; 28% are singletons. These data belong to a study of identical twins' blood T cells. The specimen was PBMCs. This receptor was identified in a woman aged 18-49 years in good health.

The CDR3 here is CASSLSPPSYEQYF. The CDR3 region has the DNA TGTGCCAGCAGTTTATCCCCACCTAGCTACGAGCAGTACTTC. This chain joins TRBV28 and TRBJ2-7, with D unclear. This CDR3 contains 14 residues. Germline CDR1 MDHEN, CDR2 SYDVKM. The V gene lost 1 base and the J gene lost 3 bases, with 10 bases spanning the gap.